This TCR beta chain was captured by sequencing in a study of blood T cell repertoires in COVID-19. Study information: Sources were T cells, B-cell-depleted T cells, or PBMCs; the material itself was cDNA or gDNA.

In the study's own analysis: Nucleated cell counts were estimated from reference gene primer amplification. Sequencing was performed with immunoSEQ multiplex PCR; in TCRdb, only in-frame clones are kept and a portion is missing. The DNA was the basis for D and trimming; V, J and clone size are from that table. This table has 250,000 or so clones, 86% appearing once. Enrolled through a virtual design, the participants were between 18 and 89 years of age and came from approximately 25 US areas. Donors in Cohort 3 who had recovered were those with two negative PCRs, healthcare professional clearance, or resolution of their symptoms. CDR1 is MNHEY and CDR2 is SVGAGI in the germline V gene. J gave up 7 bases and V 6 bases, and 9 bases lay outside the gene matches. This CDR3 contains 14 residues.

This clonotype originated in a woman between 18 and 29 years old who had recovered from COVID-19. The chain employs TRBV6-5 and TRBJ2-5, with 9 bases lining up with TRBD1. The sequenced sample was PBMCs or T cells enriched from blood (not recorded which). The CDR3: CASSLGQGPGTQYF. As DNA, the CDR3 is TGTGCCAGCAGCCTCGGACAGGGGCCGGGGACCCAGTACTTC.